This T cell receptor (beta chain) is drawn from a study of blood T cell repertoires in COVID-19. On the study more broadly: Acute and convalescent COVID-19 specimens originated in the United States, Italy and Spain. PBMCs, B-cell-depleted T cells, or T cells were the source of the cDNA or gDNA that made up the material.

V dropped 3 bases and J dropped 4 bases, with 14 bases sitting between them. The CDR3 loop spans 15 amino acids. Germline V gene lookup returns CDR1 SGDLS and CDR2 YYNGEE. As processed by the authors: Estimates of nucleated cell counts were drawn from the amplification of reference gene primers. Measured with immunoSEQ multiplex PCR; TCRdb has only the in-frame clones, and not every one. V and J calls and clone size come straight from that table; D and trimming were deduced from the DNA. This sample has 55,000 to 70,000 clones, with roughly 84% found just once. The sequence was obtained from a woman between 18 and 29 years old with acute or convalescent COVID-19. Sequencing was performed on peripheral blood. The rearrangement joins TRBV9 to TRBJ2-1; no definite D call. As DNA, the CDR3 is TGTGCCAGCAGCGCAAGAGAGGAACCTTACAATGAGCAGTTCTTC. It yields the protein CASSAREEPYNEQFF. The variable domain in full, with the rest retrieved from reference TRBV9 and TRBJ2-1, is DSGVTQTPKHLITATGQRVTLRCSPRSGDLSVYWYQQSLDQGLQFLIQYYNGEERAKGNILERFSAQQFPDLHSELNLSSLELGDSALYFCASSAREEPYNEQFFGPGTRLTVL.